This TCR beta chain was documented in a study of blood T cells in healthy people across ages. General study findings and limits: Donor CMV status was unknown, possibly confounding expanded clonotype changes. The long-lived group displayed more naive CD4+ cells, plus higher diversity, than the aged donors did. The fall in TCR beta diversity per million T cells was roughly linear with age.

V shed 5 bases, J shed 5 bases, and the junction held 2 bases outside the gene matches. The CDR3 is made up of 13 amino acids. The germline CDR1 and CDR2 sequences are DFQATT and SNEGSKA (reference sequence). Alongside a J-beta primer mix, a sample-barcoded 5' primer served in a second PCR lasting 7 to 11 cycles. MiXCR, run by TCRdb on the 5' RACE reads, gives a single entry per CDR3 protein. The sample shows nearly 1 million distinct CDR3 sequences, about 51% of them seen only once. Samples each yielded at least 5.5 micrograms of total RNA. Details on this clonotype: Its antigen remains unidentified.

This clonotype originated in a woman aged 60 to 75 in good health. Sequences were obtained from blood. V is TRBV20-1 and J is TRBJ1-4; 10 bases line up with TRBD1. In nucleotides, the CDR3 is TGCAGTGCTCAGACAGGGGGCAATGAAAAACTGTTTTTT. Amino acids: CSAQTGGNEKLFF.